This is a list of T cell receptor beta chains from one sample in a study of blood T cell repertoires in COVID-19. Data came from immunoSEQ multiplex PCR; TCRdb stores just in-frame clones and leaves some out. The sample has some 120,000 clones, around 88% seen once; the top ten hold roughly 18%. The specimen sequenced was peripheral blood. The receptors were gathered from a woman between 45 and 65 years old who had recovered from COVID-19. Each CDR3 is given with its conserved first and last residue. The order of the fields is V gene, J gene, CDR3 protein.

v_call: TRBV9
j_call: TRBJ2-6
cdr3_aa: CASSRLAGVLTGANVLTF

v_call: TRBV9
j_call: TRBJ2-3
cdr3_aa: CASSVRAGATDTQYF

v_call: TRBV9
j_call: TRBJ2-4
cdr3_aa: CASSVAGGSGQNIQYF

v_call: TRBV10-1
j_call: TRBJ2-1
cdr3_aa: CASSPGLAHEQFF

v_call: TRBV4-1
j_call: TRBJ2-6
cdr3_aa: CASSHQSGTGIPSGANVLTF

v_call: TRBV23-1
j_call: TRBJ2-7
cdr3_aa: CASTTPAREEDVQYF

v_call: TRBV27
j_call: TRBJ2-1
cdr3_aa: CASSRIAGGYEQFF

v_call: TRBV7-2
j_call: TRBJ2-1
cdr3_aa: CASSLGSGYNEQFF

v_call: TRBV7-2
j_call: TRBJ2-7
cdr3_aa: CASSLSWQSYEQYF

v_call: TRBV2
j_call: TRBJ1-2
cdr3_aa: CASREGEPNGYTF

v_call: TRBV7-8
j_call: TRBJ1-4
cdr3_aa: CASSLGAGRGRQLFF

v_call: TRBV30
j_call: TRBJ1-2
cdr3_aa: CAWSAGLWALGYTF

v_call: TRBV2
j_call: TRBJ2-3
cdr3_aa: CASSVGRGRGTDTQYF

v_call: TRBV5-1
j_call: TRBJ1-1
cdr3_aa: CASSLFGQGRYTEAFF

v_call: TRBV30
j_call: TRBJ2-3
cdr3_aa: CAWRPQGAETDTQYF

v_call: TRBV7-2
j_call: TRBJ1-2
cdr3_aa: CASTYTRVPNYGYTF

v_call: TRBV3-1/TRBV3-2
j_call: TRBJ2-2
cdr3_aa: CASREPGTPYTGELFF

v_call: TRBV10-2
j_call: TRBJ1-5
cdr3_aa: CASSESRGNQPQHF

v_call: TRBV3-1/TRBV3-2
j_call: TRBJ2-1
cdr3_aa: CASSQEREGEQFF

v_call: TRBV2
j_call: TRBJ2-5
cdr3_aa: CASSSRTGVETQYF

v_call: TRBV3-1/TRBV3-2
j_call: TRBJ1-1
cdr3_aa: CASQGAWVTEAFF

v_call: TRBV6-5
j_call: TRBJ1-5
cdr3_aa: CASSNNRVQPQHF

v_call: TRBV19
j_call: TRBJ2-1
cdr3_aa: CASSIVVSGSYNEQFF

v_call: TRBV7-2
j_call: TRBJ2-7
cdr3_aa: CASSLAGQGIYEQYF

v_call: TRBV14
j_call: TRBJ1-1
cdr3_aa: CASSQLTGVNTEAFF

v_call: TRBV5-4
j_call: TRBJ2-1
cdr3_aa: CASSLQGYDNEQFF